This entry describes one T cell receptor (beta chain). Its antigen is currently not known. No base-level quality is on record; no much larger clone is a single base apart. From the cysteine up to the phenylalanine, the CDR3 has a length of 16 residues. CDR3 DNA is the only sequence kept; it has 48 bases, read in frame from the first base. Germline trimming: 3 bases from V, 0 bases from J; junction bases outside gene matches: 7. Via the germline V gene, CDR1 is KGHSH and CDR2 LQKENI. TCRbeta CDR3 regions were amplified from genomic DNA using the immunoSEQ Assay, a bias-controlled multiplex PCR. The source study handled its data this way. The number of nucleated cells in each sample was estimated from the amplification of reference gene primers within the assay. To quantify the absolute abundance of each unique TCRbeta CDR3 rearrangement, sequence reads were collapsed and filtered. For each sample, productive Simpson clonality was calculated as the square root of Simpson's diversity index across productive rearrangements. What TCRdb holds here is the immuneACCESS table cut down to in-frame rearrangements. Part of the clones is not present; checked against another copy, under half of the missing clones reflect an unresolved V gene, and the others are unexplained. V and J calls and clone size come straight from that table; D and trimming were deduced from the DNA. This sample comprises approximately 98,000 clones, about four fifths of them detected only once. The top ten constitute less than 5% of the sample.

The data were obtained in a study of blood T cell repertoires in COVID-19 (dated by TCRdb to about 2020). Broadly, across the study: Samples from collaborators originated in the United States, Italy and Spain and spanned both the acute and convalescent phases of COVID-19. The repertoires were released in a freely available public database intended as a resource for research on the immune response to SARS-CoV-2. The samples were drawn from the first 160 participants of the ongoing ImmuneRACE study and from under 1,500 subjects provided by 6 global collaborators. A de-identified subject ID, COVID-19 status, age in years and sex were almost always included in the sample metadata. HLA class I and class II types, where available, came from metadata supplied by the sample provider rather than from assay-based typing. The dataset comprised deeply sampled blood TCRbeta repertoires from subjects exposed to, actively infected with, or recovered from COVID-19. The prospective study material was composed of cDNA or gDNA derived from T cells, B-cell-depleted T cells, or PBMCs. General study outcomes and caveats: The quantity of clinical and demographic metadata differed by source and by participant and was supplied without curation.

Collaborating institutions collected whole blood in K2EDTA tubes following their own protocols. For TCRbeta analysis, collaborator samples were shipped as frozen whole blood, as isolated PBMCs, or as DNA extracted from either sample type. The sequence joins TRBV18 to TRBJ1-2, and TRBD1 aligns with 7 junction nucleotides. This clonotype was obtained from a woman between 65 and 79 years old with acute or convalescent COVID-19. Sequenced input: peripheral blood. The bases are TGTGCCAGCTCACCGCGCCCGGGACAGCCTAACTATGGCTACACCTTC. This is translated as CASSPRPGQPNYGYTF.